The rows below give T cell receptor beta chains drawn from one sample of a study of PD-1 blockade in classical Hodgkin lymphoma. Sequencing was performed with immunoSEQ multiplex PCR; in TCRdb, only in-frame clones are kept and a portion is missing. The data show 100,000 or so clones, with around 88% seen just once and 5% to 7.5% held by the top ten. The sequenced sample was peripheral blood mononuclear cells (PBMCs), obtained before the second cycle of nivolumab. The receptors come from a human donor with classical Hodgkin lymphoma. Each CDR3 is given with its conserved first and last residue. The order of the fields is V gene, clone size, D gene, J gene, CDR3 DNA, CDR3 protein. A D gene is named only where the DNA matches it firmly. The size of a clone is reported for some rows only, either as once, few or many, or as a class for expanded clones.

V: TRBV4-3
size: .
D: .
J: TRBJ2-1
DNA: TGCGCCAGCAGCCAAGATGGTCAGGGCCCCTACAATGAGCAGTTCTTC
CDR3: CASSQDGQGPYNEQFF

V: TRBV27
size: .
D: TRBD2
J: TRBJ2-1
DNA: TGTGCCAGCAGTCTAACGACTAGCGGGGGCAATGAGCAGTTCTTC
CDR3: CASSLTTSGGNEQFF

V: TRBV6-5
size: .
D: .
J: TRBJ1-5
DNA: TGTGCCACCGCAGGGCATCAGCCCCAGCATTTT
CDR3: CATAGHQPQHF

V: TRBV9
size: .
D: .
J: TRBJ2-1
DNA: TGTGCCAGCAGCGTAGTTGAGAGGGGTGAGCAGTTCTTC
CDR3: CASSVVERGEQFF

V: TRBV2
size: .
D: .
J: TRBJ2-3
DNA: TGTGCCAGCAGCATGATACAGACAGACTACACAGATACGCAGTATTTT
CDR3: CASSMIQTDYTDTQYF

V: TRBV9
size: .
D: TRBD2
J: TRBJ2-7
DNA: TGTGCCAGCAGCGCGGGGGGGAGCTCCTACGAGCAGTACTTC
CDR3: CASSAGGSSYEQYF

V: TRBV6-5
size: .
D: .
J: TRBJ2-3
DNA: TGTGCCAGCAATAGGGGGGGGAACACAGATACGCAGTATTTT
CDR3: CASNRGGNTDTQYF

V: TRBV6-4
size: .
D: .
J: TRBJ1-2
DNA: TGTGCCAGCAGTGACGGCGGGGGAGCCTATGGCTACACCTTC
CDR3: CASSDGGGAYGYTF

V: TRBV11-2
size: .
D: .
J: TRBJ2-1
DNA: TGTGCCAGCAGCCCGGGGCGGGGAGACTCCTACAATGAGCAGTTCTTC
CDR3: CASSPGRGDSYNEQFF

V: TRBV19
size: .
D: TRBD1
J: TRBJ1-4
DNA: TGTGCCAGTAGTATACCGGGACAGGGATCGAGAAAACTGTTTTTT
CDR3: CASSIPGQGSRKLFF

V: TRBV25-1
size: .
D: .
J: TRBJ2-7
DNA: TGTGCCAGCAGTGACTTACTAGATGCCCAGTACGAGCAGTACTTC
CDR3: CASSDLLDAQYEQYF

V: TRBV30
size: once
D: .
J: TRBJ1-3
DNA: TGTGCCTGGAGTGTAACAAACCCTGGAAACACCATATATTTT
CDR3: CAWSVTNPGNTIYF

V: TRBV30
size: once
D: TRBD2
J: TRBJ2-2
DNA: TGTGCCCGGGGTCGAGGGAAGGCGGGGGGTAACACCGGGGAGCTGTTTTTT
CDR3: CARGRGKAGGNTGELFF

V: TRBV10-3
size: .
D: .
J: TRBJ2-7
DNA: TGTGCCACGCCGGGGCAGGACCGCGGGTACTACGAGCAGTACTTC
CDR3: CATPGQDRGYYEQYF

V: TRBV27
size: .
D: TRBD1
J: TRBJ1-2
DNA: TGTGCCAGCAGGAGGGACAGGGTGGACTATGGCTACACCTTC
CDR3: CASRRDRVDYGYTF

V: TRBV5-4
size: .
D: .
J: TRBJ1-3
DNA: TGTGCCAGCAGCTTGCTCGTTCAGGGTATCTCTGGAAACACCATATATTTT
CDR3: CASSLLVQGISGNTIYF

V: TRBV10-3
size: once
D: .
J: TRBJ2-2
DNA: TGTGCCATCAACCGTTTCTCGGGGGACCTGGCCGGGGAGCTGTTTTTT
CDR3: CAINRFSGDLAGELFF

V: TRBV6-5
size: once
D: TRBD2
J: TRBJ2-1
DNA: TGTGCCAGCAGCCGCGGACTAGCGGGGGGGGATGAGCAGTTCTTC
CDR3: CASSRGLAGGDEQFF

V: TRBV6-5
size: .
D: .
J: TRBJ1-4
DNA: TGTGCCAGCAGTCTACAGGGCGCAACTAATGAAAAACTGTTTTTT
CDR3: CASSLQGATNEKLFF

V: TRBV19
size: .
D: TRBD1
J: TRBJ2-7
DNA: TGTGCCAGTAGTTTCCGGACAGGAGCCTCCTACGAGCAGTACTTC
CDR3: CASSFRTGASYEQYF

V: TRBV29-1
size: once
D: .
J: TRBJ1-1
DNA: TGCAGCGTTGCAGCAGGGACCTGGGTGAACACTGAAGCTTTCTTT
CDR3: CSVAAGTWVNTEAFF

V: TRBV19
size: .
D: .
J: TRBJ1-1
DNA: TGTGCCAGTAGTATAGGTGAATCTGAAGCTTTCTTT
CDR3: CASSIGESEAFF

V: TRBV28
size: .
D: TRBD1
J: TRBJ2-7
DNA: TGTGCCAGCAGCCCCTGGTTGGGACAGGGAGACGAGCAGTACTTC
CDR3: CASSPWLGQGDEQYF

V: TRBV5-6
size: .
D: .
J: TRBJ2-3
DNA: TGTGCCAGCAGCTTGGCCGGCGGCCCACTGGCTTTTGGCACGCAGTATTTT
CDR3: CASSLAGGPLAFGTQYF

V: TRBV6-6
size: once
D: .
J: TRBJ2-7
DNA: TGTGCCAGCACCGCGGCAGGACAACTTTACGAGCAGTACTTC
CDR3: CASTAAGQLYEQYF

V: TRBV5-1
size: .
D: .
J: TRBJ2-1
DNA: TGCGCCAGCAGCTTTGGGGCAGGGCCCTATAGCTCCTACAATGAGCAGTTCTTC
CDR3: CASSFGAGPYSSYNEQFF

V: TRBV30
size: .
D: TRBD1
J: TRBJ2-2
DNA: TGTGCCTGGAGCCGACAGGGGACCGGGGAGCTGTTTTTT
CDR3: CAWSRQGTGELFF

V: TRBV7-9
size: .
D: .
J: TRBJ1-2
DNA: TGTGCCAGCAGCTCGACGACAACCCTTAACTATGGCTACACCTTC
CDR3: CASSSTTTLNYGYTF

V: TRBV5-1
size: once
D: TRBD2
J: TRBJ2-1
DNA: TGCGCCAGCAGCTTGGGGACTAGCGGGGGGAGCTCCTACAATGAGCAGTTCTTC
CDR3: CASSLGTSGGSSYNEQFF

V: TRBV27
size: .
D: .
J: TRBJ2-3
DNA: TGTGCCAGCAATCGGCGGGGGCCTAGCACAGATACGCAGTATTTT
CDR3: CASNRRGPSTDTQYF

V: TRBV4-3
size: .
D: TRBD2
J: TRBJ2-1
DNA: TGCGCCAGCAGCCAAGTTACCGGGGGGGAGTACAATGAGCAGTTCTTC
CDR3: CASSQVTGGEYNEQFF

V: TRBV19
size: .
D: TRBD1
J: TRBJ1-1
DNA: TGTGCCAGTAGTACGCTCCTCACAGGGGCGGTGAACACTGAAGCTTTCTTT
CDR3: CASSTLLTGAVNTEAFF

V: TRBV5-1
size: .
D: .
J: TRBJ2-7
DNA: TGCGCCAGCAGCTTGGGACAGATCAACGAGCAGTACTTC
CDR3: CASSLGQINEQYF

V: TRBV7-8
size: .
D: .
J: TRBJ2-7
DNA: TGTGCCAGCAGCTTAGTGCGAGCGAGCTCCTACGAGCAGTACTTC
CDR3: CASSLVRASSYEQYF

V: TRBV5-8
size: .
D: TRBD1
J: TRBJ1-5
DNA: TGTGCCAGCAGCGGTGGGACAGGGGACAATCAGCCCCAGCATTTT
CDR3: CASSGGTGDNQPQHF

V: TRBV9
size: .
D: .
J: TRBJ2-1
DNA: TGTGCCAGCAGCGTAGGCGAAGACTCGAGCTCCTACAATGAGCAGTTCTTC
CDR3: CASSVGEDSSSYNEQFF

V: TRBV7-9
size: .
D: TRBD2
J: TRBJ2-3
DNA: TGTGCCAGCAGCTTAAGGTGGGACCAACTAGCGGGGGGCACAGATACGCAGTATTTT
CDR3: CASSLRWDQLAGGTDTQYF

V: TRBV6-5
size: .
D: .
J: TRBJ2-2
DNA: TGTGCCAGCAGTTCCGGGGGTAGGGGGCGAACCGGGGAGCTGTTTTTT
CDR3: CASSSGGRGRTGELFF

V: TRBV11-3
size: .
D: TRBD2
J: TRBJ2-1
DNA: TGTGCCAGCAGCTCCCGACTAGCGGGGGCCAACAATGAGCAGTTCTTC
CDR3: CASSSRLAGANNEQFF

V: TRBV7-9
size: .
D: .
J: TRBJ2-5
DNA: TGTGCCAGCACCCTTGGGGTCAGGGAGACCCAGTACTTC
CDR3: CASTLGVRETQYF